The text below deals with one T cell receptor (beta chain). Original processing notes: Junction-only immunoSEQ data arrived without quality scores, meaning filtering differed. Method: immunoSEQ multiplex PCR; TCRdb's copy keeps in-frame clones and lacks some. V and J calls and clone size are those listed in that table; D and trimming were worked out from the DNA. This sample carries under 700,000 clones, 85% to 95% of them seen once, and the ten largest clones take 0.11%. Naive CD8 isolation took CD45RO-negative cells positively selected for CCR7 and excluded terminally differentiated effector memory CD45RA+ cells. This sample was included in a study of shared clonotypes between healthy human individuals. With V trimmed by 4 bases and J by 0 bases, 10 bases remained unmatched. This CDR3 has 18 residues. Germline CDR1 and CDR2: PRHDT and FYEKMQ (reference sequence).

Sequencing was carried out using naive CD8+ T cells sorted from blood. The sequence came from a woman younger than 45 in good health. The V call is TRBV13, the J call TRBJ2-7; 12 nucleotides match TRBD1. The CDR3 loop reads CASSSAGTGGSSSYEQYF. DNA of the CDR3: TGTGCCAGCAGCTCCGCCGGGACAGGGGGCTCGAGCTCCTACGAGCAGTACTTC.